The rows below give T cell receptor beta chains drawn from one sample of a study of T cells after yellow fever vaccination. MiXCR, run by TCRdb on the 5' RACE reads, gives a single entry per CDR3 protein. The data show approximately 550,000 distinct CDR3 sequences, 15% to 20% seen once. The source material was PBMCs, sampled 15 days after the yellow fever booster vaccination. The source of these receptors is a man aged 30-40 years who received the YFV17D yellow fever vaccine. Each CDR3 is given with its conserved first and last residue. Each record gives: J gene, CDR3 length, clone size, D gene, V gene, CDR3 DNA, CDR3 protein. A D gene is named only where the DNA matches it firmly. Clone size, where shown, is once, few, many, or a class for clones that have expanded.

j_call: TRBJ2-1
cdr3_length: 13
clone_size: few
d_call: .
v_call: TRBV7-2
cdr3_nt: TGTGCCAGCAGCTCCCCACCCTCTGAAAAGCAGTTCTTC
cdr3_aa: CASSSPPSEKQFF

j_call: TRBJ1-1
cdr3_length: 14
clone_size: .
d_call: .
v_call: TRBV18
cdr3_nt: TGTGCCAGCTCACCACGACAGCAGAACACTGAAGCTTTCTTT
cdr3_aa: CASSPRQQNTEAFF

j_call: TRBJ2-2
cdr3_length: 13
clone_size: .
d_call: .
v_call: TRBV11-2
cdr3_nt: TGTGCCAGCAGAGACTGGGCCACCGGGGAGCTGTTTTTT
cdr3_aa: CASRDWATGELFF

j_call: TRBJ2-1
cdr3_length: 14
clone_size: few
d_call: .
v_call: TRBV6-5
cdr3_nt: TGTGCCAGCAGTTACTCCAGAGACTACAATGAGCAGTTCTTC
cdr3_aa: CASSYSRDYNEQFF

j_call: TRBJ2-7
cdr3_length: 15
clone_size: .
d_call: TRBD2
v_call: TRBV20-1
cdr3_nt: TGCAGTGCTAGAGCTAGGACTAGCGGGATTATCGAGCAGTACTTC
cdr3_aa: CSARARTSGIIEQYF

j_call: TRBJ2-7
cdr3_length: 15
clone_size: .
d_call: .
v_call: TRBV7-9
cdr3_nt: TGTGCCAGCAGCCCCAGGGCAGGCACTACCTACGAGCAGTACTTC
cdr3_aa: CASSPRAGTTYEQYF

j_call: TRBJ2-4
cdr3_length: 12
clone_size: few
d_call: TRBD2
v_call: TRBV3-1
cdr3_nt: TGTGCCAGCTCCCTCCGGGAGGGCATTCAGTACTTC
cdr3_aa: CASSLREGIQYF

j_call: TRBJ2-1
cdr3_length: 15
clone_size: .
d_call: .
v_call: TRBV20-1
cdr3_nt: TGCAGTGCTGGTGGGGGAGGACCTACGGGGAATGAGCAGTTCTTC
cdr3_aa: CSAGGGGPTGNEQFF

j_call: TRBJ2-1
cdr3_length: 15
clone_size: few
d_call: TRBD2
v_call: TRBV14
cdr3_nt: TGTGCCAGCAGCCAAGCTAGCGGGAGGAACAATGAGCAGTTCTTC
cdr3_aa: CASSQASGRNNEQFF

j_call: TRBJ2-5
cdr3_length: 13
clone_size: few
d_call: .
v_call: TRBV20-1
cdr3_nt: TGCAGTGCCCCTAAACAGGGTCCGGAGACCCAGTACTTC
cdr3_aa: CSAPKQGPETQYF

j_call: TRBJ2-1
cdr3_length: 17
clone_size: .
d_call: .
v_call: TRBV20-1
cdr3_nt: TGCAGTGCTAGTGGAATAGCAACGGACCTGGTCTACAATGAGCAGTTCTTC
cdr3_aa: CSASGIATDLVYNEQFF

j_call: TRBJ2-6
cdr3_length: 13
clone_size: few
d_call: .
v_call: TRBV3-1
cdr3_nt: TGTGCCAGCAGCCAAGATTTAACCGACGTCCTGACTTTC
cdr3_aa: CASSQDLTDVLTF

j_call: TRBJ2-1
cdr3_length: 13
clone_size: few
d_call: TRBD2
v_call: TRBV30
cdr3_nt: TGTGCCTGGAGTCTAGCGGGAGGCCATGAGCAGTTCTTC
cdr3_aa: CAWSLAGGHEQFF

j_call: TRBJ2-7
cdr3_length: 17
clone_size: few
d_call: TRBD2
v_call: TRBV6-1
cdr3_nt: TGTGCCAGCAGTCGACATACCAGCGGGAGGGGGGCCCACGAGCAGTACTTC
cdr3_aa: CASSRHTSGRGAHEQYF

j_call: TRBJ2-1
cdr3_length: 15
clone_size: many
d_call: TRBD2
v_call: TRBV20-1
cdr3_nt: TGCAGTGCTGAAGCACTAGCGAAATCCTACAATGAGCAGTTCTTC
cdr3_aa: CSAEALAKSYNEQFF

j_call: TRBJ2-4
cdr3_length: 18
clone_size: few
d_call: TRBD2
v_call: TRBV28
cdr3_nt: TGTGCCAGCAGTCCCCCCACGACTAGCGGCACCGCCAAAAACATTCAGTACTTC
cdr3_aa: CASSPPTTSGTAKNIQYF

j_call: TRBJ2-7
cdr3_length: 14
clone_size: .
d_call: .
v_call: TRBV20-1
cdr3_nt: TGCAGTGCCAGAGACCCAGTGGGAATAGACGAGCAGTACTTC
cdr3_aa: CSARDPVGIDEQYF

j_call: TRBJ2-3
cdr3_length: 14
clone_size: .
d_call: .
v_call: TRBV29-1
cdr3_nt: TGCAGCGTTGAGAGAGCGACTAGCACAGATACGCAGTATTTT
cdr3_aa: CSVERATSTDTQYF

j_call: TRBJ2-3
cdr3_length: 16
clone_size: few
d_call: .
v_call: TRBV1
cdr3_nt: TGCACCAGCAGCCAAGCTAAGCGGGCGCTCACAGATACGCAGTATTTT
cdr3_aa: CTSSQAKRALTDTQYF

j_call: TRBJ2-1
cdr3_length: 14
clone_size: .
d_call: .
v_call: TRBV5-6
cdr3_nt: TGTGCCAGCAGCTTGCTCATAAAGGAGAATGAGCAGTTCTTC
cdr3_aa: CASSLLIKENEQFF

j_call: TRBJ2-7
cdr3_length: 14
clone_size: .
d_call: .
v_call: TRBV5-1
cdr3_nt: TGCGCCAGCAGCTTGCAGGGGAAGGCCTACGAGCAGTACTTC
cdr3_aa: CASSLQGKAYEQYF

j_call: TRBJ2-7
cdr3_length: 14
clone_size: few
d_call: .
v_call: TRBV28
cdr3_nt: TGTGCCAGCAGCCCCTGGGGCAGCTCCTACGAGCAGTACTTC
cdr3_aa: CASSPWGSSYEQYF

j_call: TRBJ2-5
cdr3_length: 14
clone_size: .
d_call: .
v_call: TRBV7-2
cdr3_nt: TGTGCCAGCAGCCAAACCGGGCGCCAAGAGACCCAGTACTTC
cdr3_aa: CASSQTGRQETQYF

j_call: TRBJ2-7
cdr3_length: 15
clone_size: .
d_call: TRBD2
v_call: TRBV12-3/TRBV12-4
cdr3_nt: TGTGCCAGCAGCCAAGGACTAGCAGGAGTTCGCGAGCAGTACTTC
cdr3_aa: CASSQGLAGVREQYF

j_call: TRBJ2-7
cdr3_length: 13
clone_size: .
d_call: .
v_call: TRBV29-1
cdr3_nt: TGCAGCGTTGAAGCGGGACATCCCTACGAGCAGTACTTC
cdr3_aa: CSVEAGHPYEQYF

j_call: TRBJ2-7
cdr3_length: 18
clone_size: .
d_call: TRBD2
v_call: TRBV3-1
cdr3_nt: TGTGCCTCCAGCCCTTCGGGACTAGCGGGATGGAGAGCCCACGAGCAGTACTTC
cdr3_aa: CASSPSGLAGWRAHEQYF

j_call: TRBJ2-6
cdr3_length: 17
clone_size: few
d_call: .
v_call: TRBV7-6
cdr3_nt: TGTGCCAGCAGCTTAGGACTCCCGAGCTCTGGGGCCAACGTCCTGACTTTC
cdr3_aa: CASSLGLPSSGANVLTF

j_call: TRBJ1-5
cdr3_length: 15
clone_size: .
d_call: TRBD1
v_call: TRBV20-1
cdr3_nt: TGCAGTGCTAGAGAGCCAGGGGGCCAGGGTCAGCCCCAGCATTTT
cdr3_aa: CSAREPGGQGQPQHF

j_call: TRBJ1-4
cdr3_length: 14
clone_size: .
d_call: TRBD1
v_call: TRBV5-1
cdr3_nt: TGCGCCAGCAGCTGGGACAGCGCTAATGAAAAACTGTTTTTT
cdr3_aa: CASSWDSANEKLFF

j_call: TRBJ2-3
cdr3_length: 17
clone_size: .
d_call: TRBD1
v_call: TRBV29-1
cdr3_nt: TGCAGCGTTGAAGACTGGGGCCGGGACAGCACCACAGATACGCAGTATTTT
cdr3_aa: CSVEDWGRDSTTDTQYF

j_call: TRBJ2-1
cdr3_length: 14
clone_size: .
d_call: .
v_call: TRBV6-2/TRBV6-3
cdr3_nt: TGTGCCAGCATCCGGGACGCCAACTACAATGAGCAGTTCTTC
cdr3_aa: CASIRDANYNEQFF

j_call: TRBJ2-1
cdr3_length: 11
clone_size: .
d_call: .
v_call: TRBV29-1
cdr3_nt: TGCAGCGTCCGCTCCCCGCAGGAGCAGTTCTTC
cdr3_aa: CSVRSPQEQFF

j_call: TRBJ2-5
cdr3_length: 15
clone_size: few
d_call: TRBD2
v_call: TRBV5-1
cdr3_nt: TGCGCCAGCAGCAACCTACTAGCGGGAAACAAGACCCAGTACTTC
cdr3_aa: CASSNLLAGNKTQYF

j_call: TRBJ1-2
cdr3_length: 11
clone_size: few
d_call: .
v_call: TRBV29-1
cdr3_nt: TGCAGCGTTGAACATAACTATGGCTACACCTTC
cdr3_aa: CSVEHNYGYTF

j_call: TRBJ2-2
cdr3_length: 15
clone_size: few
d_call: .
v_call: TRBV7-2
cdr3_nt: TGTGCCAGCAGCTTAGCGGGCCTCCTTCGCGGGGAGCTGTTTTTT
cdr3_aa: CASSLAGLLRGELFF

j_call: TRBJ2-1
cdr3_length: 17
clone_size: .
d_call: .
v_call: TRBV18
cdr3_nt: TGTGCCAGCTCACCACCGGAGGGCCGGGGGTTGAGGAATGAGCAGTTCTTC
cdr3_aa: CASSPPEGRGLRNEQFF

j_call: TRBJ2-7
cdr3_length: 11
clone_size: .
d_call: .
v_call: TRBV20-1
cdr3_nt: TGCAGTGCTACCAAATTCGACGAGCAGTACTTC
cdr3_aa: CSATKFDEQYF

j_call: TRBJ2-1
cdr3_length: 14
clone_size: few
d_call: .
v_call: TRBV27
cdr3_nt: TGTGCCAGCAGTACCGGGATTACTTACAATGAGCAGTTCTTC
cdr3_aa: CASSTGITYNEQFF

j_call: TRBJ2-3
cdr3_length: 13
clone_size: .
d_call: .
v_call: TRBV27
cdr3_nt: TGTGCCAGCAGTACTGATAGCGGAGATACGCAGTATTTT
cdr3_aa: CASSTDSGDTQYF

j_call: TRBJ1-1
cdr3_length: 12
clone_size: .
d_call: .
v_call: TRBV6-5
cdr3_nt: TGTGCCACCGGGGCGGCTCTCACTGAAGCTTTCTTT
cdr3_aa: CATGAALTEAFF

j_call: TRBJ2-1
cdr3_length: 18
clone_size: .
d_call: TRBD1
v_call: TRBV7-3
cdr3_nt: TGTGCCAGCAGCCCGAAGGGGGCCGTGAGACAGGGGGCCAATGAGCAGTTCTTC
cdr3_aa: CASSPKGAVRQGANEQFF

j_call: TRBJ2-3
cdr3_length: 16
clone_size: few
d_call: TRBD2
v_call: TRBV12-3/TRBV12-4
cdr3_nt: TGTGCCAGCAGTCTCCTAGCGGAGGCCAGCACAGATACGCAGTATTTT
cdr3_aa: CASSLLAEASTDTQYF

j_call: TRBJ2-7
cdr3_length: 13
clone_size: few
d_call: .
v_call: TRBV7-9
cdr3_nt: TGTGCCAGCAGCCCATTGCTAGGTAGCGAGCAGTACTTC
cdr3_aa: CASSPLLGSEQYF

j_call: TRBJ2-7
cdr3_length: 14
clone_size: .
d_call: .
v_call: TRBV20-1
cdr3_nt: TGCAGTGCAAGTGGGGGCGGAACGAGGTTCGAGCAGTACTTC
cdr3_aa: CSASGGGTRFEQYF

j_call: TRBJ2-1
cdr3_length: 13
clone_size: .
d_call: .
v_call: TRBV6-1
cdr3_nt: TGTGCCAGCAGTGAAGGGGTTCACAATGAGCAGTTCTTC
cdr3_aa: CASSEGVHNEQFF

j_call: TRBJ1-5
cdr3_length: 16
clone_size: .
d_call: TRBD1
v_call: TRBV5-6
cdr3_nt: TGTGCCAGCAGCTCTAGTCGGGACAGGGGGCTTCAGCCCCAGCATTTT
cdr3_aa: CASSSSRDRGLQPQHF

j_call: TRBJ2-3
cdr3_length: 13
clone_size: .
d_call: TRBD2
v_call: TRBV30
cdr3_nt: TGTGCCTGGAGCGGGAGGTTAGCAGATACGCAGTATTTT
cdr3_aa: CAWSGRLADTQYF

j_call: TRBJ2-6
cdr3_length: 17
clone_size: once
d_call: .
v_call: TRBV7-2
cdr3_nt: TGTGCCAGCAGCTTAATCCCCAGGGTAACTGGGGCCAACGTCCTGACTTTC
cdr3_aa: CASSLIPRVTGANVLTF

j_call: TRBJ2-3
cdr3_length: 17
clone_size: .
d_call: .
v_call: TRBV6-5
cdr3_nt: TGTGCCAGCAGTTACTCGATTTCGCCGGGAGTAACAGATACGCAGTATTTT
cdr3_aa: CASSYSISPGVTDTQYF

j_call: TRBJ2-5
cdr3_length: 12
clone_size: .
d_call: .
v_call: TRBV5-1
cdr3_nt: TGCGCCAGCAGGGTCAGACAAGAGACCCAGTACTTC
cdr3_aa: CASRVRQETQYF

j_call: TRBJ2-7
cdr3_length: 15
clone_size: .
d_call: .
v_call: TRBV7-2
cdr3_nt: TGTGCCAGCAGCGCAGGACTCCAGGGACAATACGAGCAGTACTTC
cdr3_aa: CASSAGLQGQYEQYF

j_call: TRBJ2-3
cdr3_length: 15
clone_size: .
d_call: TRBD1
v_call: TRBV12-5
cdr3_nt: TGTGCTAGTGGTATCGGACAGGGACCCGCAGATACGCAGTATTTT
cdr3_aa: CASGIGQGPADTQYF